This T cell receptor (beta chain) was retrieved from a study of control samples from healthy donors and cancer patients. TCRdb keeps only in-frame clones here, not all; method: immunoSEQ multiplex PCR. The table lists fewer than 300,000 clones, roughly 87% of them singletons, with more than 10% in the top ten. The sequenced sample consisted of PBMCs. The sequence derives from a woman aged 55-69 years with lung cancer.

The CDR3 protein is CASTLDRGYQETQYF. In DNA, the CDR3 is TGTGCCAGCACCTTGGACAGGGGGTACCAAGAGACCCAGTACTTC. This rearrangement joins TRBV2 to TRBJ2-5; 10 bases line up with TRBD1. Germline V lookup: CDR1 SNHLY, CDR2 FYNNEI. The CDR3 totals 15 residues. After removal of 7 bases from V and 0 bases from J, the junction contained 5 bases not matched to a gene.